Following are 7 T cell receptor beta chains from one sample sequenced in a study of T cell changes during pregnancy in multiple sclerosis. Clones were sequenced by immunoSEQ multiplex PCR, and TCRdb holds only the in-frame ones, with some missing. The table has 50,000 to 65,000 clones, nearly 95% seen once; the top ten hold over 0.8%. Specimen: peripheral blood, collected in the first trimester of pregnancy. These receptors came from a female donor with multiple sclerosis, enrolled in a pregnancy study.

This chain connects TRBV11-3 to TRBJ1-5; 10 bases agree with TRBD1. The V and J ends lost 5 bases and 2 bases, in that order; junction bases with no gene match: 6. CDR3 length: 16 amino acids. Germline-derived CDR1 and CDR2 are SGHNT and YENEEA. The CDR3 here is CASSPRTGGGNQPQHF. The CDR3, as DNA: TGTGCCAGCAGCCCCCGGACAGGGGGAGGCAATCAGCCCCAGCATTTT.

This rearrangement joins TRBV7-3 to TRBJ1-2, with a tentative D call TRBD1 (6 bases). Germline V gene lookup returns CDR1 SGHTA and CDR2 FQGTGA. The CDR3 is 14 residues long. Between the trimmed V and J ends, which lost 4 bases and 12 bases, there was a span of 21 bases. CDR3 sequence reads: CASSSSHPQGRDTF. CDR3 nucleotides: TGTGCCAGCAGCTCGAGCCATCCACAGGGTCGCGACACCTTC.

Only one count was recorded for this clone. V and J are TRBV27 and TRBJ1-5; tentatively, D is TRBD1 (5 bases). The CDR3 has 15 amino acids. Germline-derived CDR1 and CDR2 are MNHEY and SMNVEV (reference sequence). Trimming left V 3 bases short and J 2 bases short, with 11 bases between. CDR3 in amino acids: CASSLGGTGNQPQHF. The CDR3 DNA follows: TGTGCCAGCAGTTTGGGGGGTACTGGCAATCAGCCCCAGCATTTT.

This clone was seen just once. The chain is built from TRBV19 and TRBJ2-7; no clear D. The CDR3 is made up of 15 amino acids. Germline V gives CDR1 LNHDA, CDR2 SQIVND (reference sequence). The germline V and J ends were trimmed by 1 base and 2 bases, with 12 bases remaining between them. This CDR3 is CASSIANGRAYEQYF. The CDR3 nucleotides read TGTGCCAGTAGTATAGCTAACGGTCGAGCCTACGAGCAGTACTTC.

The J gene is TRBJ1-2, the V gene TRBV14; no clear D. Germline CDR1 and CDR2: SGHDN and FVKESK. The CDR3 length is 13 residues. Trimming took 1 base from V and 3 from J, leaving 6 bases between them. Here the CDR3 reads CASSQGAYYGYTF. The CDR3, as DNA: TGTGCCAGCAGCCAAGGGGCCTACTATGGCTACACCTTC.

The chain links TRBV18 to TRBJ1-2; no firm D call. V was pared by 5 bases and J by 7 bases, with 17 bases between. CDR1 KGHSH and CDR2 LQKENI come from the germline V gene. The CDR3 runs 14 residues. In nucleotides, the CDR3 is TGTGCCAGCTCAATTCCCGGGTTAACGGCTGGCTACACCTTC. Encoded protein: CASSIPGLTAGYTF.

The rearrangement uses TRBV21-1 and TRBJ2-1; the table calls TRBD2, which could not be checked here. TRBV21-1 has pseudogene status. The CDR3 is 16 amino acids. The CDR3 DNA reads TGTGCCAGCAGCAGCCGCCCTGGGACTAGTGATAATGAGCAGTTCTTC. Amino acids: CASSSRPGTSDNEQFF.